This passage covers 17 T cell receptor beta chains from one sample sequenced in a study of T cells in Graves' hyperthyroidism and ophthalmopathy. What was amplified from RNA transcripts were TCR beta CDR3 regions. Initially, a first-round RT-PCR of the TCR CDR3 employed the HTBI primer set. A single record per CDR3 protein comes from TCRdb applying MiXCR to the multiplex PCR reads. Among about 840,000 distinct CDR3 sequences listed, about 38% were seen once. The sample taken for sequencing was blood. The receptors were gathered from a man aged 18 to 29 with Graves' hyperthyroidism.

The chain uses TRBV20-1 and TRBJ1-4, with D uncertain. Per the germline V gene, CDR1 is DFQATT and CDR2 is SNEGSKA (reference sequence). The CDR3 is made up of 17 amino acids. The V and J ends lost 7 bases and 2 bases respectively, with 23 bases between them. The CDR3 DNA reads TGCAGTGTTACCCCATTTCGATCGAGTTCTACTAATGAAAAACTGTTTTTT. Amino acids: CSVTPFRSSSTNEKLFF.

The rearrangement joins TRBV7-2 to TRBJ2-5; D might be TRBD1 (5 bases). The CDR3 has 15 amino acids. Trimming took off 2 bases at V and 4 bases at J, with 14 bases between the two ends. Germline CDR1 SGHTA, CDR2 FQGNSA. CDR3 amino acids: CASSLIQRGGETQYF. The CDR3 DNA is TGTGCCAGCAGCTTAATCCAAAGGGGCGGAGAGACCCAGTACTTC.

The table lists this clonotype with many counts. V and J are TRBV14 and TRBJ1-1; no definite D call. CDR1 and CDR2 from the germline V gene are SGHDN and FVKESK. Deletions cut 6 bases from V and 5 bases from J, with 10 bases between. The CDR3 contains 12 residues. CDR3 sequence reads: CASSAVGTEAFF. CDR3 nucleotides: TGTGCCAGCAGTGCGGTGGGGACTGAAGCTTTCTTT.

About this clonotype: One junction end does not reproduce the germline sequence, and a read error may be involved. The chain links TRBV10-3 to TRBJ1-1; D ambiguous. The germline CDR1 and CDR2 sequences are ENHRY and SYGVKD. This CDR3 has 14 residues. The CDR3, as DNA: TGTGCCGTCAGACCCTCTTCCGGGAACACTGAAGCTTTCTTT. Translated: CAVRPSSGNTEAFF.

The rearrangement links TRBV25-1 to TRBJ2-7; D is perhaps TRBD2 (6 bases). The V gene's germline CDR1 is MGHDK and CDR2 SYGVNS. V was shortened by 8 bases and J by 0 bases, with 17 bases between the two germline ends. This CDR3 spans 15 amino acids. CDR3 sequence (DNA): TGTGCCAGCCGGCGGGGAGCAGGTAGCTCCTACGAGCAGTACTTC. This translates into CASRRGAGSSYEQYF.

The rearrangement uses TRBV20-1 and TRBJ2-7; D is ambiguous. V was cut by 2 bases and J by 2 bases, with 7 bases left in between. The CDR3 covers 12 residues. In germline, CDR1 is DFQATT, CDR2 SNEGSKA (reference sequence). The CDR3 spells CSARTLPYEQYF. The DNA for the CDR3 is TGCAGTGCTAGAACTTTGCCCTACGAGCAGTACTTC.

This chain connects TRBV11-3 to TRBJ1-1, with a weak D call TRBD1 (5 bases). The germline gives CDR1 SGHNT, CDR2 YENEEA. Trimming shortened V by 5 bases and J by 6 bases, and 19 bases separated the two germline ends. The CDR3 is 15 residues long. The CDR3 nucleotides are TGTGCCAGCAGCCCGAGGGAGGGGCTGAAGGCTGAAGCTTTCTTT. Amino acid sequence: CASSPREGLKAEAFF.

The sample holds many counts of this clonotype. The J gene is TRBJ1-2, the V gene TRBV2; tentative D call: TRBD1 (5 bases). CDR3 size: 12 residues. The germline V and J ends were trimmed by 7 bases and 5 bases, with 11 bases remaining between them. Germline lookup yields CDR1 SNHLY and CDR2 FYNNEI. The CDR3 bases are TGTGCCAGCACAGGGAAGGGATATGGCTACACCTTC. It encodes CASTGKGYGYTF. The variable domain in full, with the rest retrieved from reference TRBV2 and TRBJ1-2, is EPEVTQTPSHQVTQMGQEVILRCVPISNHLYFYWYRQILGQKVEFLVSFYNNEISEKSEIFDDQFSVERPDGSNFTLKIRSTKLEDSAMYFCASTGKGYGYTFGSGTRLTVV.

The gene calls are TRBV11-2 and TRBJ1-6; TRBD1 is a possible D gene (6 bases). The CDR3 contains 16 residues. V was pared by 5 bases and J by 0 bases, with 11 bases between. Per the germline V gene, CDR1 is SGHAT and CDR2 is FQNNGV. The CDR3 region is CASSPRQASYNSPLHF. CDR3 in DNA: TGTGCCAGCAGCCCGCGACAGGCCTCCTATAATTCACCCCTCCACTTT.

V gene TRBV19 combines with J gene TRBJ1-1; D might be TRBD1 (6 bases). CDR1 LNHDA and CDR2 SQIVND come from the germline V gene (reference sequence). CDR3 length: 13 residues. The germline V and J ends were trimmed by 5 bases and 6 bases, with 13 bases remaining between them. CDR3 sequence: CASSGEGGAEAFF. The CDR3 bases are TGTGCCAGTAGTGGAGAGGGGGGCGCTGAAGCTTTCTTT.

The gene calls are TRBV6-5 and TRBJ2-7, with 11 positions matching TRBD1. V was pared by 6 bases and J by 5 bases, with 9 bases of the junction left unmatched. CDR1 and CDR2 from the germline V gene are MNHEY and SVGAGI. The CDR3 totals 15 residues. The CDR3 DNA reads TGTGCCAGCAGGATCGGACAGGGGGCTTTCAACGAGCAGTACTTC. Protein sequence: CASRIGQGAFNEQYF.

This clonotype was seen ten or more times. CDR3 loop: CASSPDGGNYGYTF. The DNA for the CDR3 is TGTGCCAGCAGTCCAGACGGCGGGAACTATGGCTACACCTTC. V usage is TRBV7-8 and J usage is TRBJ1-2; D gene unclear. The CDR3 is 14 residues long. The V end was cut by 6 bases, the J end by 2 bases, with 13 bases between. Germline-derived CDR1 and CDR2 are SGHVS and FQNEAQ.

The chain employs TRBV20-1 and TRBJ2-2; D is uncertain. Germline CDR1 and CDR2: DFQATT and SNEGSKA (reference sequence). V was cut by 3 bases and J by 0 bases, with 11 bases left in between. The length of the CDR3 is 15 residues. CDR3 sequence: CSARPLIANTGELFF. CDR3 DNA: TGCAGTGCTAGGCCTCTAATCGCGAACACCGGGGAGCTGTTTTTT.

In this sample, this clonotype turned up a few times. This chain connects TRBV9 to TRBJ2-5; D remains unclear. Germline CDR1 and CDR2: SGDLS and YYNGEE. Trimming took off 0 bases at V and 0 bases at J, with 3 bases between the two ends. The CDR3 covers 13 residues. The CDR3 reads CASSVGYQETQYF. DNA for the CDR3: TGTGCCAGCAGCGTAGGGTACCAAGAGACCCAGTACTTC. The complete variable domain, with remaining parts taken from reference TRBV9 and TRBJ2-5, reads DSGVTQTPKHLITATGQRVTLRCSPRSGDLSVYWYQQSLDQGLQFLIQYYNGEERAKGNILERFSAQQFPDLHSELNLSSLELGDSALYFCASSVGYQETQYFGPGTRLLVL.

This chain joins TRBV5-8 and TRBJ2-2; 9 nucleotides line up with TRBD2. This CDR3 region has 14 residues. Germline V CDR1 and CDR2: SGHTS, YDEGEE. V trimming: 9 bases; J trimming: 5 bases; junction bases outside the gene matches: 8. CDR3 in amino acids: CANIGLARTGELFF. CDR3 DNA: TGTGCCAACATAGGACTAGCGAGGACCGGGGAGCTGTTTTTT.

The chain couples TRBV3-1 to TRBJ2-7, with D uncertain. Trimming left V 0 bases short and J 0 bases short, with 6 bases between. The CDR3 extends over 14 amino acids. The germline CDR1 and CDR2 sequences are LGHDT and YNNKEL (reference sequence). DNA for the CDR3: TGTGCCAGCAGCCAAGACAGGTTCTCCTACGAGCAGTACTTC. The encoded protein is CASSQDRFSYEQYF.

The V gene is TRBV20-1, the J gene TRBJ2-6; the D gene is possibly TRBD2 (5 bases). The CDR3 covers 16 residues. The V end was cut by 6 bases, the J end by 2 bases, with 17 bases between. CDR1 and CDR2 from the germline V gene are DFQATT and SNEGSKA (reference sequence). DNA of the CDR3: TGCAGTGCCAGCTCGACACGGGGAGCTGGGGCCAACGTCCTGACTTTC. It codes for CSASSTRGAGANVLTF.